This T cell receptor beta chain was profiled in a study of cytomegalovirus exposure and HLA in healthy donors. Study results and limitations: Investigators reported under 200 TCR beta chains as tied to cytomegalovirus. Reportedly, cytomegalovirus status was diagnosed with high sensitivity and specificity. A later analysis linked a missense variant in DCLRE1C to the trimming of TCR beta V and J genes.

PCR was performed using 60 Vbeta and 13 Jbeta primers. The method was immunoSEQ multiplex PCR; TCRdb's version includes in-frame clones alone and lacks a portion of them. Among some 180,000 clones listed, about four fifths were seen once. This clone was seen a few times. Its antigen is as yet unknown. The source of this sequence is a woman aged 25-40 years in good health and CMV-seronegative. Sequences were obtained from PBMCs.

The CDR3 spells CASSVTPITDTYEQYF. Written as DNA, the CDR3 is TGTGCCAGCAGCGTAACCCCGATCACAGACACCTACGAGCAGTACTTC. The rearrangement uses TRBV9 and TRBJ2-7; D gene ambiguous. The V and J ends lost 1 base and 2 bases respectively, with 16 bases between them. There are 16 residues in the CDR3. Germline CDR1 SGDLS, CDR2 YYNGEE.